This T cell receptor beta chain originates from a study of OX40 agonist ivuxolimab in advanced cancers. About the research overall: The dose of intravenous ivuxolimab that patients received every 2 weeks ranged from 0.01 to 10 mg/kg.

This CDR3 comprises 14 residues. Looked up from germline, CDR1 is SGHNT and CDR2 is YYREEE (reference sequence). V was clipped by 4 bases and J by 3 bases, with 14 bases between them. As for this clone: The antigen remains undetermined.

Sequencing was performed with immunoSEQ multiplex PCR; in TCRdb, only in-frame clones are kept and a portion is missing. The data show about 70,000 clones, with 85% to 90% seen just once and around 2.6% held by the top ten. Study-level findings and limits: Within 6 weeks, CD4+ and CD8+ blood T cells expanded clonally at 0.1 to 3.0 mg/kg.

The clonotype was recovered from an adult with an advanced solid tumor such as melanoma, head and neck, liver or kidney cancer. The V and J genes are TRBV5-4 and TRBJ2-7; D is ambiguous. Sequencing used CD4+ or CD8+ T cells sorted from blood, obtained in a trial of the OX40 agonist ivuxolimab. The CDR3 sequence: CASSQVRLIYEQYF. DNA of the CDR3: TGTGCCAGCAGCCAGGTCCGACTTATCTACGAGCAGTACTTC.